The source of this TCR beta chain is a study of shared clonotypes between healthy human individuals. Study-wide results and limits: Relative to memory subsets, naive subsets generally showed larger estimated richness. Generation probabilities were higher for clonotypes shared across all four sorted-subset donors than for unshared ones. Since donors were few, the genetic and exposure-history diversity represented was limited.

Positive CCR7 selection of CD45RO-negative cells yielded the naive CD8 cells, and terminally differentiated effector memory CD45RA+ cells were excluded. Produced via immunoSEQ multiplex PCR; TCRdb's table is partial and in-frame only. The repertoire holds around 2.1 million clones, with about 92% as singletons. On this clone: What it binds is not known.

CDR1 SGHTA and CDR2 FQGTGA come from the germline V gene. Trimming left V 4 bases short and J 5 bases short, with 16 bases between. The CDR3 loop spans 15 amino acids. Sequencing used naive CD8+ T cells from PBMCs. The V call is TRBV7-3, the J call TRBJ2-3; possibly TRBD1 for D (6 bases). This TCR was sampled from a man between 18 and 29 years old in good health. Some clones in this sample may be carry-over from other donors' samples. CDR3: CASSWGVRGGDTQYF. In DNA, the CDR3 is TGTGCCAGCAGCTGGGGAGTCAGGGGTGGAGATACGCAGTATTTT.